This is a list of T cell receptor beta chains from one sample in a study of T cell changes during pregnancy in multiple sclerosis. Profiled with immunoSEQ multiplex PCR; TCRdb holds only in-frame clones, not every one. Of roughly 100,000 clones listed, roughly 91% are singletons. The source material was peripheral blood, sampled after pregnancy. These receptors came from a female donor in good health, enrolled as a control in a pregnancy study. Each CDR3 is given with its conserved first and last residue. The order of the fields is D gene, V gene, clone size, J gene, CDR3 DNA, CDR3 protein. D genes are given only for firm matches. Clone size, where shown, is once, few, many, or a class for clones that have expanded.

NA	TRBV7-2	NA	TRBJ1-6	TGTGCCAGCAGCTCAACGATTAGCTCCTATAATTCACCCCTCCACTTT	CASSSTISSYNSPLHF
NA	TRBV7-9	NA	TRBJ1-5	TGTGCCAGCAGCTTAGTGCGAGGTCAGGGAATTTTTCAGCCCCAGCATTTT	CASSLVRGQGIFQPQHF
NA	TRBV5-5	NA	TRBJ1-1	TGTGCCAGCAGTCCCCACCCAGGACAAGAAGCTTTCTTT	CASSPHPGQEAFF
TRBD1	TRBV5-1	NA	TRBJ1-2	TGCGCCAGCAGCTCTGGAGGGGGCGGCTACACCTTC	CASSSGGGGYTF
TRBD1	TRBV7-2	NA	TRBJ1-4	TGTGCCAGCAGCCCCCGACAGGGGACTAATGAAAAACTGTTTTTT	CASSPRQGTNEKLFF
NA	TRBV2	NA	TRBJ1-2	TGTGCCAGCAGCAACAGGAATTATGGCTACACCTTC	CASSNRNYGYTF
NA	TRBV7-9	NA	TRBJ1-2	TGTGCCAGCAGCTTAGAGTCAGTCTATGGCTACACCTTC	CASSLESVYGYTF
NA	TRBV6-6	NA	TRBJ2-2	TGTGCCAGCAGGACAAACAGGGTCGAGAACACCGGGGAGCTGTTTTTT	CASRTNRVENTGELFF
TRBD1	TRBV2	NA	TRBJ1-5	TGTGCCAGCACGGGCAGGGGGAATCAGCCCCAGCATTTT	CASTGRGNQPQHF
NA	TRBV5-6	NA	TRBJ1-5	TGTGCCAGCAGCTTCTTCCAGGGCCTCTATAGCAATCAGCCCCAGCATTTT	CASSFFQGLYSNQPQHF
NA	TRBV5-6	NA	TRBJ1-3	TGTGCCAGCAGCTTCAGACAGACCTCTGGAAACACCATATATTTT	CASSFRQTSGNTIYF
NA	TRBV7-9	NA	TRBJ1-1	TGTGCCAGCCACCCTTCGCTGGCCGGGACAATTGAAGCTTTCTTT	CASHPSLAGTIEAFF
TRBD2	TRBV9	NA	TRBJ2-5	TGTGCCAGCAGTTACGGGGGGGAGACCCAGTACTTC	CASSYGGETQYF
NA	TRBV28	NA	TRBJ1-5	TGTGCCAGCAGTTTAAGGTGGCTCAGGAATCAGCCCCAGCATTTT	CASSLRWLRNQPQHF
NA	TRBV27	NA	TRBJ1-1	TGTGCCAGCAGTGTAATAAACAGGGTTGGAACTGAAGCTTTCTTT	CASSVINRVGTEAFF
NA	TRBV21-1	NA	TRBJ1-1	TGTGCCAGCACTAAGGACAGGAACTATTTTGAAGCTTTCTTT	CASTKDRNYFEAFF
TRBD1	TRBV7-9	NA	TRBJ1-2	TGTGCCAGCAGCTTCGGACAGGTTCAGGGCGGCTACACCTTC	CASSFGQVQGGYTF
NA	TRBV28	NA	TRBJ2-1	TGTGCCAGCAGCCTCCTACAGGGTAAGCAGTTCTTC	CASSLLQGKQFF
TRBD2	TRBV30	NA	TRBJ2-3	TGTGCCTGGAGTGCTAGCGGGGCAGATACGCAGTATTTT	CAWSASGADTQYF
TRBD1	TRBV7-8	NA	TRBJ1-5	TGTGCCAGCAGCTTACACAGGGGGATAGGATCGAGCAATCAGCCCCAGCATTTT	CASSLHRGIGSSNQPQHF
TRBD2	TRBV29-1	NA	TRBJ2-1	TGCAGCGTTGGGACTAGCGGGGGACCCTACAATGAGCAGTTCTTC	CSVGTSGGPYNEQFF
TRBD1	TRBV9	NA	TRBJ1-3	TGTGCCAGCAGCGAGGGACAGGGCTCTGGAAACACCATATATTTT	CASSEGQGSGNTIYF
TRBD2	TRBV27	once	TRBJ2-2	TGTGCCAGCAGTTTTGGAACTAGCGACACCGGGGAGCTGTTTTTT	CASSFGTSDTGELFF
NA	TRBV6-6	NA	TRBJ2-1	TGTGCCAGCAGTTTCCGGCAGTCCGGGGATGAGCAGTTCTTC	CASSFRQSGDEQFF
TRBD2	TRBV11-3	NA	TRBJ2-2	TGTGCCAGCAGCGCAGGACTAGCGGGCGTAACCGGGGAGCTGTTTTTT	CASSAGLAGVTGELFF
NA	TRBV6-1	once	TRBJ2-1	TGTGCCAGCAGTGAAATCGATAGGAGCTCCTACAATGAGCAGTTCTTC	CASSEIDRSSYNEQFF
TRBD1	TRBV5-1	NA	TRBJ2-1	TGCGCCAGCAAACTATCCCCGGGACAGGGCTACAATGAGCAGTTCTTC	CASKLSPGQGYNEQFF
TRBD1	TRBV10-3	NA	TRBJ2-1	TGTGCCATCAGGAAACAGGGGGCTAACTACAATGAGCAGTTCTTC	CAIRKQGANYNEQFF
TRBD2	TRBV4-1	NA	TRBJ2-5	TGCGCCAGCAGCCAAGCCCCTAGCGGGGGGGCCCGAGAGACCCAGTACTTC	CASSQAPSGGARETQYF
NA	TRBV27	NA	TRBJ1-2	TGTGCCAGCAGCCCTTCGGCACGGAGCTATGGCTACACCTTC	CASSPSARSYGYTF
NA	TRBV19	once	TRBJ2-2	TGTGCCAGTAGTATGTACGGGAACACCGGGGAGCTGTTTTTT	CASSMYGNTGELFF
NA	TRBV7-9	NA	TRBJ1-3	TGTGCCACGGGGAGCTCTGGAAACACCATATATTTT	CATGSSGNTIYF
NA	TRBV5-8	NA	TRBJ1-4	TGTGCCAGCAGCTTGATCGCGGAAAAACTGTTTTTT	CASSLIAEKLFF
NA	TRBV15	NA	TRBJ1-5	TGTGCCACCAGCGGTGCGAGTTCCGATCAGCCCCAGCATTTT	CATSGASSDQPQHF
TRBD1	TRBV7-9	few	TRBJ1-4	TGTGCCAGCAGCTTAGTAGACGCAGGGGGCGATGAAAAACTGTTTTTT	CASSLVDAGGDEKLFF
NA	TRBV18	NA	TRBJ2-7	TGTGCCAGCTCACCTGGAGGCTACGAGCAGTACTTC	CASSPGGYEQYF
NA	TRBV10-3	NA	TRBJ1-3	TGTGCCATCAGTGAGCCAGGCGCCCTCTTCCTCTCTGGAAACACCATATATTTT	CAISEPGALFLSGNTIYF
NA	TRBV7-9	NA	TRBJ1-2	TGTGCCAGCAGCGTTCCGGCGGGTAACTATGGCTACACCTTC	CASSVPAGNYGYTF
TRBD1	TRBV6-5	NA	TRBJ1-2	TGTGCCAGCAGTTACCAAACAGGGGGCCATAATGGCTACACCTTC	CASSYQTGGHNGYTF
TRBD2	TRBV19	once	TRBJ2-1	TGTGCCAGTAGTATTGGAGGGTTAGCGGGGTCCTACAATGAGCAGTTCTTC	CASSIGGLAGSYNEQFF